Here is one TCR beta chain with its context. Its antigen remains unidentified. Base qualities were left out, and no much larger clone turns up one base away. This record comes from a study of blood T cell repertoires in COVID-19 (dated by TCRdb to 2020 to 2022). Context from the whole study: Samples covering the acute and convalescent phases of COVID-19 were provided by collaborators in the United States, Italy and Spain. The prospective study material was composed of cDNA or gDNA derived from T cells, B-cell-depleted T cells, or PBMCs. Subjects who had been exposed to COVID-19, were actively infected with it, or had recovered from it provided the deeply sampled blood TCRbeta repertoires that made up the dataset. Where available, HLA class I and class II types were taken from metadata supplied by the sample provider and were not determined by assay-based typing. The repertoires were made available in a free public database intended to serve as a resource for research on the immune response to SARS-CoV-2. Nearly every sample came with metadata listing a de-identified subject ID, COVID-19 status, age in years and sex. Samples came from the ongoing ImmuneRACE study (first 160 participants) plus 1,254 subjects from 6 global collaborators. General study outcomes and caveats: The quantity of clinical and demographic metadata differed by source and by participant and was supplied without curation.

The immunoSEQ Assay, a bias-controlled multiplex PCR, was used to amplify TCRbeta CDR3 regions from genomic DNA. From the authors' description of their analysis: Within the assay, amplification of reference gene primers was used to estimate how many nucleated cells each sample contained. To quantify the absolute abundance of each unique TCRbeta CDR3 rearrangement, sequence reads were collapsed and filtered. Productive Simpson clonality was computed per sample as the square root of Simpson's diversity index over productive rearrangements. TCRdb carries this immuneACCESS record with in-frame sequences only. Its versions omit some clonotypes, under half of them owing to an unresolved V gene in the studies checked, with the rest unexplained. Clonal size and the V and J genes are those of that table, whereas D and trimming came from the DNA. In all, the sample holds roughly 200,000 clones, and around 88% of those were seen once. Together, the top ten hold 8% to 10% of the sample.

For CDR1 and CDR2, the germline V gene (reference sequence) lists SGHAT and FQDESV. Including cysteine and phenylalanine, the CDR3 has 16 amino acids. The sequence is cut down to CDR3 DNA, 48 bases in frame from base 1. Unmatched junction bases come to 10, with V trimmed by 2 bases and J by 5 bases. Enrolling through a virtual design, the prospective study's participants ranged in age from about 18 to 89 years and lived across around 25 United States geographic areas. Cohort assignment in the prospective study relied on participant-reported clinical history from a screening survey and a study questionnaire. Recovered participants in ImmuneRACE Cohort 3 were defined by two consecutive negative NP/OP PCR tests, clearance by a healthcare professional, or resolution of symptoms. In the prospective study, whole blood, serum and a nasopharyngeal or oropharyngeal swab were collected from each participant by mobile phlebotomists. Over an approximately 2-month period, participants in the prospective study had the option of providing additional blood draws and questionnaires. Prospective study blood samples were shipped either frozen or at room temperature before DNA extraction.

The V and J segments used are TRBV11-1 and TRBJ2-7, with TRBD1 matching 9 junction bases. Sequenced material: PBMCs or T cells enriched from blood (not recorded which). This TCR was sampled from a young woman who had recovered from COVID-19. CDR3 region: CASSLITGQGLHEQYF. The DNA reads TGTGCCAGCAGCTTAATAACGGGACAGGGTTTGCACGAGCAGTACTTC.